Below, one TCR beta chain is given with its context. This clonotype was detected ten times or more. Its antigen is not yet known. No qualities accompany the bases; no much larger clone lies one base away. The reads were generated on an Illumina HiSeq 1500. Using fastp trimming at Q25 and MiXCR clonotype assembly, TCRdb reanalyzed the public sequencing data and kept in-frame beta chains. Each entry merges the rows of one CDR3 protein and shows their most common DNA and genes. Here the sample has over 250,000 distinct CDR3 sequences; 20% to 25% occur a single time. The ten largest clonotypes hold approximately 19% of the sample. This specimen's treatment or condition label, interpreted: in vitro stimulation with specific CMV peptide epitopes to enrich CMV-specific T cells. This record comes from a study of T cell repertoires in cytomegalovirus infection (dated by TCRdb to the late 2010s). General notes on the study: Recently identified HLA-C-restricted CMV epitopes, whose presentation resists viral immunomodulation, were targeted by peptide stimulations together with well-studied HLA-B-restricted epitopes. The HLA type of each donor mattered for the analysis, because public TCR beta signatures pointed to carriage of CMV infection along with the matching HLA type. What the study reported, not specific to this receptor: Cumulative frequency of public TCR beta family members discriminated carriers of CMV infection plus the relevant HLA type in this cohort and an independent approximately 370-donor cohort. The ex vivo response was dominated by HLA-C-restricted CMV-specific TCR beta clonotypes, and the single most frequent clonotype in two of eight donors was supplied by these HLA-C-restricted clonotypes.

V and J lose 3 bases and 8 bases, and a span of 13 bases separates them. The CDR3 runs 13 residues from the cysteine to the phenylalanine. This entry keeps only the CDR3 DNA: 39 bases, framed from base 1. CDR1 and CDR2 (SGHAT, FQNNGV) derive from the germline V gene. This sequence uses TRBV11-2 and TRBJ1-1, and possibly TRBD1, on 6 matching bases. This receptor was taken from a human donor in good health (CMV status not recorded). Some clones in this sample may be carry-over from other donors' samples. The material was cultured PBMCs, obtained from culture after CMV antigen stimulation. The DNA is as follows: TGTGCCAGCAGCTTCCCAGGACAGAGAGAAGCTTTCTTT. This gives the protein CASSFPGQREAFF.